These 28 T cell receptor beta chains were all obtained from the same sample, sequenced in a study of cytotoxic CD8 clonotypes in ibrutinib-treated CLL. TCRdb's table, derived via immunoSEQ multiplex PCR, lists solely in-frame clones and lacks some. This table holds 70,000 to 85,000 clones, 75% to 85% found once. The sequencing used PBMCs, collected at disease progression, from a patient treated with ibrutinib. Source of these receptors: a human donor with chronic lymphocytic leukemia.

V and J are TRBV6-5 and TRBJ1-5; 8 nucleotides match TRBD1. The germline gives CDR1 MNHEY, CDR2 SVGAGI. J gave up 3 bases and V 6 bases, and 1 base lay outside the gene matches. The CDR3 has 13 amino acids. The CDR3 here is CASRTGDNQPQHF. The CDR3 DNA follows: TGTGCCAGCAGGACAGGGGACAATCAGCCCCAGCATTTT.

V is TRBV10-3 and J is TRBJ2-1; 7 bases agree with TRBD2. Germline loops: CDR1 ENHRY, CDR2 SYGVKD. V gave up 1 base and J gave up 5 bases; unmatched junction bases: 5. CDR3 length: 15 amino acids. The CDR3 region has the DNA TGTGCCATCAGTGAGTTAGCGGGCGTAAACAATGAGCAGTTCTTC. Translated, it gives CAISELAGVNNEQFF.

J is TRBJ2-5 and V is TRBV21-1; no DNA check was done on the table's D call, TRBD2. TRBV21-1 is labeled a pseudogene. The CDR3 has 15 amino acids. CDR3 loop: CASSRIEEYQETQYF. In DNA form, the CDR3 reads TGTGCCAGCAGCAGAATTGAAGAGTACCAAGAGACCCAGTACTTC.

This clone was seen just once. The V and J genes are TRBV5-6 and TRBJ2-7; tentative D call: TRBD2 (6 bases). CDR1 and CDR2 from the germline V gene are SGHDT and YYEEEE. V was trimmed by 5 bases and J by 2 bases, leaving 14 bases between them. CDR3 length equals 14 residues. CDR3 in DNA: TGTGCCAGCAGTCCCGGGACTCGAACCTACGAGCAGTACTTC. This gives the protein CASSPGTRTYEQYF.

The rearrangement joins TRBV15 to TRBJ2-2, with 12 bases that match TRBD1. The germline V gene encodes CDR1 LNHNV and CDR2 YYDKDF (reference sequence). Germline trimming cut 8 bases from V and 7 bases from J; bases unmatched to any gene: 8. This CDR3 is 15 amino acids long. CDR3 region: CATGTGGSGHGELFF. The CDR3, as DNA: TGTGCCACCGGGACAGGGGGCTCTGGTCACGGGGAGCTGTTTTTT.

This chain uses TRBV5-1 with TRBJ1-3; D is unresolved. V lost 7 bases and J lost 0, with 8 bases in between. The CDR3 covers 13 residues. CDR1 SGHRS and CDR2 YFSETQ come from the germline V gene. The CDR3 loop reads CASRPFSGNTIYF. CDR3 nucleotide sequence: TGCGCCAGCCGACCGTTCTCTGGAAACACCATATATTTT.

The rearrangement joins TRBV7-9 to TRBJ2-7; D call uncertain. Trimming took 4 bases from V and 0 from J, leaving 13 bases between them. Germline V lookup: CDR1 SEHNR, CDR2 FQNEAQ (reference sequence). The CDR3 is 15 residues long. CDR3 loop: CASSSHQVNSYEQYF. The CDR3 bases are TGTGCCAGCAGCTCTCACCAGGTGAACTCCTACGAGCAGTACTTC.

This chain uses TRBV6-5 with TRBJ2-7; 9 bases are shared with TRBD2. Germline CDR1 is MNHEY and CDR2 is SVGAGI. There are 14 residues in the CDR3. V lost 6 bases and J lost 6; bases outside the gene matches: 9. This chain's CDR3 is CASSQYWTSAEQYF. The CDR3 coding sequence is TGTGCCAGCAGCCAATACTGGACTAGCGCCGAGCAGTACTTC.

A word on this clone: The same CDR3 is also encoded by other DNA sequences in this sample. This chain uses TRBV29-1 with TRBJ1-5; no firm D call. V dropped 4 bases and J dropped 1 base, with 8 bases sitting between them. The CDR3 is 13 amino acids. The germline CDR1 and CDR2 sequences are SQVTM and ANQGSEA. CDR3 sequence (DNA): TGCAGCGTTGTAGGTGGAAGCAATCAGCCCCAGCATTTT. It is translated as CSVVGGSNQPQHF.

The rearrangement links TRBV2 to TRBJ1-1; D unclear. Germline CDR1 reads SNHLY; CDR2 reads FYNNEI. CDR3 size: 13 residues. V gave up 2 bases and J gave up 6 bases, with 10 bases separating them. CDR3 in amino acids: CASSESGIAEAFF. CDR3 DNA sequence: TGTGCCAGCAGTGAATCCGGGATCGCTGAAGCTTTCTTT. Filled out from reference TRBV2 and TRBJ1-1, the complete variable domain reads EPEVTQTPSHQVTQMGQEVILRCVPISNHLYFYWYRQILGQKVEFLVSFYNNEISEKSEIFDDQFSVERPDGSNFTLKIRSTKLEDSAMYFCASSESGIAEAFFGQGTRLTVV.

The chain couples TRBV4-2 to TRBJ2-7, with D hard to call. The CDR3 has 14 amino acids. The V end lost 1 base, the J end lost 4 bases, and 11 bases lay between the germline ends. The V gene's germline CDR1 is LGHNA and CDR2 YNFKEQ. This CDR3 reads CASSQVPSGYEQYF. CDR3 in DNA: TGTGCCAGCAGCCAAGTCCCTAGTGGGTACGAGCAGTACTTC.

The chain is built from TRBV4-2 and TRBJ2-3; D may be TRBD2 (5 bases). This CDR3 has 13 residues. CDR1 LGHNA and CDR2 YNFKEQ come from the germline V gene. V lost 0 bases and J 7 bases, leaving 8 bases between the germline ends. In DNA form, the CDR3 reads TGTGCCAGCAGCCAAGACTCGGGGAATACGCAGTATTTT. Protein product: CASSQDSGNTQYF.

The chain joins TRBV6-1 to TRBJ2-3; D unresolved. The CDR3 loop spans 13 amino acids. The germline V gene encodes CDR1 MNHNS and CDR2 SASEGT. V was pared by 6 bases and J by 0 bases, with 7 bases between. CDR3 bases: TGTGCCAGCAGGTATCCTAGCACAGATACGCAGTATTTT. Protein sequence: CASRYPSTDTQYF.

The chain recombines TRBV15 with TRBJ1-1; maybe TRBD1 (5 bases). The CDR3 sequence is 18 residues long. The V gene lost 1 base and the J gene lost 0 bases, with 18 bases spanning the gap. The V gene's germline CDR1 is LNHNV and CDR2 YYDKDF (reference sequence). The CDR3 sequence: CATSRAPPQTDLNTEAFF. The CDR3 nucleotides read TGTGCCACCAGCAGAGCCCCCCCCCAGACAGACTTGAACACTGAAGCTTTCTTT.

The chain has TRBV30 and TRBJ1-5; no reliable D call. From germline, CDR1 is GTSNPN and CDR2 SVGIG (reference sequence). The CDR3 loop spans 13 amino acids. The V end lost 6 bases, the J end lost 6 bases, and 15 bases lay between the germline ends. CDR3: CACRGEPGQPQHF. DNA for the CDR3: TGTGCCTGCCGTGGGGAACCGGGTCAGCCCCAGCATTTT.

The chain employs TRBV6-1 and TRBJ1-4; D is possibly TRBD1 (5 bases). V lost 5 bases, J lost 8 bases, and 9 bases lay in between. Germline values: CDR1 MNHNS, CDR2 SASEGT. The CDR3 totals 12 residues. CDR3: CASSRQWEKLFF. The CDR3 coding sequence is TGTGCCAGCAGTCGACAGTGGGAAAAACTGTTTTTT.

CDR3: CASSLHGQPQHF. The CDR3 DNA is TGTGCCAGCAGCTTGCATGGTCAGCCCCAGCATTTT. The rearrangement links TRBV5-6 to TRBJ1-5; D call uncertain. In germline, CDR1 is SGHDT, CDR2 YYEEEE. V gave up 1 base and J gave up 6 bases, with 5 bases separating them. This CDR3 contains 12 residues.

The J gene is TRBJ2-1, the V gene TRBV7-2; a weak D match, TRBD1 (5 bases). From germline, CDR1 is SGHTA and CDR2 FQGNSA. The CDR3 extends over 13 amino acids. Trimming shortened V by 6 bases and J by 5 bases, and 11 bases separated the two germline ends. CDR3 nucleotide sequence: TGTGCCAGCAGACATGACAGAGACAATGAGCAGTTCTTC. Translation gives CASRHDRDNEQFF.

In DNA, the CDR3 is TGCGCCAGCAGCCTCTCAAGACTAGCGGTTTACAATGAGCAGTTCTTC. It codes for CASSLSRLAVYNEQFF. The chain links TRBV4-1 to TRBJ2-1; 9 bases agree with TRBD2. V shed 4 bases and J 4 bases; nucleotides not matched to a gene: 8. CDR3 length: 16 residues. The germline V gene has CDR1 MGHRA and CDR2 YSYEKL.

This clone was recorded once. This chain's CDR3 is CASSGGDYGYTF. The DNA of the CDR3 is TGTGCCAGCAGTGGGGGGGACTATGGCTACACCTTC. The chain recombines TRBV2 with TRBJ1-2; possible D gene TRBD1, 5 bases. Germline loops: CDR1 SNHLY, CDR2 FYNNEI. Between the trimmed V and J ends, which lost 4 bases and 3 bases, there was a span of 6 bases. This CDR3 comprises 12 residues. Supplemented by reference TRBV2 and TRBJ1-2, the full variable domain reads EPEVTQTPSHQVTQMGQEVILRCVPISNHLYFYWYRQILGQKVEFLVSFYNNEISEKSEIFDDQFSVERPDGSNFTLKIRSTKLEDSAMYFCASSGGDYGYTFGSGTRLTVV.

This clone was seen a few times. The chain combines TRBV5-8 with TRBJ1-5; D ambiguous. Per the germline V gene, CDR1 is SGHTS and CDR2 is YDEGEE. V lost 0 bases, J lost 6 bases, and 1 base lay in between. CDR3 length equals 11 residues. DNA for the CDR3: TGTGCCAGCAGCTTGGTTCAGCCCCAGCATTTT. This encodes CASSLVQPQHF. Full variable domain (rest looked up from reference TRBV5-8 and TRBJ1-5): EAGVTQSPTHLIKTRGQQATLRCSPISGHTSVYWYQQALGLGLQFLLWYDEGEERNRGNFPPRFSGRQFPNYSSELNVNALELEDSALYLCASSLVQPQHFGDGTRLSIL.

V gene TRBV20-1 combines with J gene TRBJ1-2; the D is unclear. This CDR3 comprises 11 residues. V was clipped by 4 bases and J by 2 bases, with 5 bases between them. Germline V gene data show CDR1 as DFQATT and CDR2 as SNEGSKA (reference sequence). CDR3 nucleotides: TGCAGTGCTACACCAAACTATGGCTACACCTTC. Its protein product is CSATPNYGYTF.

The rearrangement links TRBV5-1 to TRBJ1-1, with D maybe TRBD1 (6 bases). CDR3 length: 14 amino acids. CDR1 is SGHRS and CDR2 is YFSETQ in the germline V gene. V lost 4 bases to trimming and J lost 1 base, with 11 bases between them. The CDR3 sequence is CASSVGQTNTEAFF. CDR3 sequence (DNA): TGCGCCAGCAGCGTTGGACAGACGAACACTGAAGCTTTCTTT.

This chain uses TRBV9 with TRBJ2-3, with TRBD2 identical over 7 bases. V trimming: 4 bases; J trimming: 1 base; junction bases outside the gene matches: 15. Germline CDR1 and CDR2: SGDLS and YYNGEE. The CDR3 is 18 amino acids. The CDR3 DNA follows: TGTGCCAGCAGCCCTAGGAGGGTAGCGGGTAATGGCACAGATACGCAGTATTTT. It codes for CASSPRRVAGNGTDTQYF.

This chain links TRBV2 with TRBJ1-2; D is perhaps TRBD1 (5 bases). In germline, CDR1 is SNHLY, CDR2 FYNNEI. V was cut by 8 bases and J by 6 bases, with 16 bases left in between. The CDR3 is 13 amino acids. CDR3 region: CASSQEGRDGYTF. The CDR3, as DNA: TGTGCCAGCTCCCAGGAGGGGCGGGATGGCTACACCTTC.

This rearrangement joins TRBV2 to TRBJ1-3; no clear D. Between the trimmed V and J ends, which lost 5 bases and 2 bases, there was a span of 19 bases. Germline V CDR1 and CDR2: SNHLY, FYNNEI. This CDR3 has 17 residues. CDR3 residues: CASSPPGRFKAGNTIYF. CDR3 in DNA: TGTGCCAGCAGTCCCCCCGGACGGTTCAAAGCTGGAAACACCATATATTTT.

V is TRBV28 and J is TRBJ1-3; the D is unclear. V dropped 0 bases and J dropped 3 bases, with 9 bases sitting between them. The CDR3 spans 15 residues. Looked up from germline, CDR1 is MDHEN and CDR2 is SYDVKM. The chain's CDR3 is CASSLWEKFGNTIYF. In DNA, the CDR3 is TGTGCCAGCAGTTTATGGGAGAAATTTGGAAACACCATATATTTT.

Here the CDR3 DNA reads TGCGCCAGCAGCAGGACTCAAAGCTCCTACGAGCAGTACTTC. Its protein is CASSRTQSSYEQYF. The rearrangement uses TRBV5-1 and TRBJ2-7; D may be TRBD2 (5 bases). This CDR3 has 14 amino acids. The V gene's germline CDR1 is SGHRS and CDR2 YFSETQ. V was shortened by 4 bases and J by 0 bases, with 11 bases between the two germline ends.